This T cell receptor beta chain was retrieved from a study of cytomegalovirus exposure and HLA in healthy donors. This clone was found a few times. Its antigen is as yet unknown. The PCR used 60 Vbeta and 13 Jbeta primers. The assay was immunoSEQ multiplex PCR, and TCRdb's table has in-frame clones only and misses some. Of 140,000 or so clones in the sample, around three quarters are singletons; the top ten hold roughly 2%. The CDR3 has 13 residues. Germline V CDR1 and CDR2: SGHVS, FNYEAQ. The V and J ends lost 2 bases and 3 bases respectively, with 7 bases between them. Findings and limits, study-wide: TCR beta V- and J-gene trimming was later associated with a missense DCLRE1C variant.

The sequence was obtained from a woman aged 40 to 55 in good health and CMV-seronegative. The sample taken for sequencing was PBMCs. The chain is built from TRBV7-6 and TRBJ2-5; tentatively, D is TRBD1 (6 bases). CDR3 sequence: CASSLRTEETQYF. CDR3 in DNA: TGTGCCAGCAGCTTACGGACAGAAGAGACCCAGTACTTC.